A single sample gave rise to the 7 T cell receptor beta chains below, sequenced in a study of long-term antiretroviral therapy in people with HIV. At the survey level, the v3.0 immunoSEQ assay was run. The repertoire was sequenced with immunoSEQ multiplex PCR; TCRdb's copy has only in-frame clones and lacks some. The sample lists roughly 28,000 clones; over 85% were seen once. The sequenced sample was unsorted PBMCs, obtained 1.8 years after starting antiretroviral therapy. The source is a woman younger than 30 with HIV.

This clone was seen just once. The chain recombines TRBV19 with TRBJ1-5; D uncertain. Germline assignment: CDR1 LNHDA and CDR2 SQIVND (reference sequence). Trimming cost V 1 base and J 5 bases, with 9 bases left between them. The CDR3 totals 14 residues. The CDR3 DNA is TGTGCCAGTAGTATAGGAGGTCCGGATCAGCCCCAGCATTTT. It encodes CASSIGGPDQPQHF.

The chain couples TRBV7-8 to TRBJ1-5, with TRBD1 matching over 9 bases. From germline, CDR1 is SGHVS and CDR2 FQNEAQ. This CDR3 contains 16 residues. Trimming at V came to 0 bases and at J to 7 bases, leaving 7 bases not matched to a gene. The CDR3 region is CASSLARGQGGQPQHF. The CDR3, as DNA: TGTGCCAGCAGCTTAGCGAGGGGACAGGGCGGCCAGCCCCAGCATTTT. The full variable domain, in which reference TRBV7-8 and TRBJ1-5 provide the parts outside the CDR3, is GAGVSQSPRYKVAKRGQDVALRCDPISGHVSLFWYQQALGQGPEFLTYFQNEAQLDKSGLPSDRFFAERPEGSVSTLKIQRTQQEDSAVYLCASSLARGQGGQPQHFGDGTRLSIL.

This chain links TRBV6-5 with TRBJ2-1, with D possibly being TRBD1 (5 bases). V was pared by 1 base and J by 2 bases, with 12 bases between. CDR1 is MNHEY and CDR2 is SVGAGI in the germline V gene. This CDR3 is 16 amino acids long. CDR3 amino acids: CASSYWQGEAYNEQFF. The CDR3 DNA reads TGTGCCAGCAGTTACTGGCAGGGTGAGGCCTACAATGAGCAGTTCTTC.

The V gene is TRBV28, the J gene TRBJ2-3; D is perhaps TRBD1 (6 bases). The V end was cut by 4 bases, the J end by 0 bases, with 14 bases between. There are 16 residues in the CDR3. CDR1 is MDHEN, CDR2 SYDVKM, per germline. CDR3 DNA sequence: TGTGCCAGCAGTTCGACAGGCGGCGGAAGCACAGATACGCAGTATTTT. This translates into CASSSTGGGSTDTQYF. Full variable domain (remainder filled in from reference TRBV28 and TRBJ2-3): DVKVTQSSRYLVKRTGEKVFLECVQDMDHENMFWYRQDPGLGLRLIYFSYDVKMKEKGDIPEGYSVSREKKERFSLILESASTNQTSMYLCASSSTGGGSTDTQYFGPGTRLTVL.

The J gene is TRBJ2-2, the V gene TRBV4-1; TRBD2 agrees at 14 bases. CDR1 and CDR2 from the germline V gene are MGHRA and YSYEKL. V was clipped by 0 bases and J by 4 bases; unmatched bases: 4. The CDR3 contains 18 residues. In nucleotides, the CDR3 is TGCGCCAGCAGCCAAGATCGTGGGACTAGCGGGGGCACCGGGGAGCTGTTTTTT. Encoded protein: CASSQDRGTSGGTGELFF.

This chain connects TRBV2 to TRBJ1-2, with D unclear. Deletions cut 1 base from V and 3 bases from J, with 12 bases between. The CDR3 runs 15 residues. CDR1 is SNHLY, CDR2 FYNNEI, per germline. In DNA, the CDR3 is TGTGCCAGCAGTGAAGGCGGGGTGAGCTACTATGGCTACACCTTC. Amino acids: CASSEGGVSYYGYTF.

This chain joins TRBV27 and TRBJ1-5, with unresolved D. V was clipped by 3 bases and J by 0 bases, with 9 bases between them. The length of the CDR3 is 15 residues. Germline CDR1 reads MNHEY; CDR2 reads SMNVEV (reference sequence). CDR3 sequence (DNA): TGTGCCAGCAGTTTCCAGATGTATAGCAATCAGCCCCAGCATTTT. This translates into CASSFQMYSNQPQHF.